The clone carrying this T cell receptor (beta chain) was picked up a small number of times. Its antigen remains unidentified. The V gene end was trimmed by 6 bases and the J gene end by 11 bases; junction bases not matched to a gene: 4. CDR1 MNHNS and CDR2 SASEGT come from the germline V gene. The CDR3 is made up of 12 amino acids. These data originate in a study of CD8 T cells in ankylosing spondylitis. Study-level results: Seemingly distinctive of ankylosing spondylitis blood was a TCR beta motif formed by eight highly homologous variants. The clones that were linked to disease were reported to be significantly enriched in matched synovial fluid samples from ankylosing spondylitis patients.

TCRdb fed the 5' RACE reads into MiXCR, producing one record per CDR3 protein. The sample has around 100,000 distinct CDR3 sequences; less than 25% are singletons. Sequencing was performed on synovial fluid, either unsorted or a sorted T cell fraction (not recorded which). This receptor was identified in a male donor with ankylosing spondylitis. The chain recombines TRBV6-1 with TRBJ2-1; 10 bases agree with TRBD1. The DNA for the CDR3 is TGTGCCAGCAGCCGGGACAGGGGAAAGCAGTTCTTC. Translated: CASSRDRGKQFF.